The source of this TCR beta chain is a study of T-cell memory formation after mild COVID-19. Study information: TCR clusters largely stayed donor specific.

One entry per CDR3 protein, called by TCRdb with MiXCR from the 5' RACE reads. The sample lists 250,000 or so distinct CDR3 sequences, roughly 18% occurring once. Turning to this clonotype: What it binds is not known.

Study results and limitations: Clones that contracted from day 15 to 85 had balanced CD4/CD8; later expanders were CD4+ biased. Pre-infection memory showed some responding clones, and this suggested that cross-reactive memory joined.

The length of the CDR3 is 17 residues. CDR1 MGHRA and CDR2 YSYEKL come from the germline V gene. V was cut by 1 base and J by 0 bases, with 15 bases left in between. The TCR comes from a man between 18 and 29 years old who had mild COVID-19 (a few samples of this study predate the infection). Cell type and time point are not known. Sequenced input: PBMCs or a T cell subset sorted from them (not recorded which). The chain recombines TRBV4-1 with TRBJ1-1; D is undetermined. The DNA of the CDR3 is TGCGCCAGCAGCCAAGTATCCGGAGGTCAAATGAACACTGAAGCTTTCTTT. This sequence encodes CASSQVSGGQMNTEAFF.